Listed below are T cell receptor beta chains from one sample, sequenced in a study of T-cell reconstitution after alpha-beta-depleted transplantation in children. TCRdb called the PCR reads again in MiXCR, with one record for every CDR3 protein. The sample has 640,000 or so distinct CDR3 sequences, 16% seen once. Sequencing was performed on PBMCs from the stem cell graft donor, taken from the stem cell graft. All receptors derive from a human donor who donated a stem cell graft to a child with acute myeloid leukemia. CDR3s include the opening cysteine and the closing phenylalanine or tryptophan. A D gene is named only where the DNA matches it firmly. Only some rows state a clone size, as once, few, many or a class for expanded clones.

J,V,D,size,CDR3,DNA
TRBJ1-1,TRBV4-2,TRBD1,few,CASSPGTGQPRLNTEAFF,TGTGCCAGCAGCCCCGGGACAGGGCAGCCCCGACTGAACACTGAAGCTTTCTTT
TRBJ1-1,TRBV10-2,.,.,CASSESVLEAFF,TGCGCCAGCAGTGAGTCGGTCCTTGAAGCTTTCTTT
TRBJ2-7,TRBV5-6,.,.,CASRFGRSYEQYF,TGTGCCAGCAGGTTTGGGCGGTCCTACGAGCAGTACTTC
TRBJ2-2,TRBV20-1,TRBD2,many,CSASSSGTNTGELFF,TGCAGTGCTAGTTCTAGCGGGACGAACACCGGGGAGCTGTTTTTT
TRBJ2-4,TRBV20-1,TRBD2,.,CSASGLAGEKNIQYF,TGCAGTGCTAGCGGACTAGCGGGGGAGAAAAACATTCAGTACTTC
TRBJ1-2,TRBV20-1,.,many,CSARDVRTNYGYTF,TGCAGTGCTAGAGACGTACGGACTAACTATGGCTACACCTTC
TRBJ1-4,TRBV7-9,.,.,CASSLARTEKLFF,TGTGCCAGCAGCTTAGCCCGGACTGAAAAACTGTTTTTT
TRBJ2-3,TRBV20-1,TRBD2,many,CSARSPLGGGLRGTDTQYF,TGCAGTGCTAGGTCTCCGTTGGGCGGGGGGCTGCGCGGCACAGATACGCAGTATTTT
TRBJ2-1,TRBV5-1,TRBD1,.,CASSLQGAVDEQFF,TGCGCCAGCAGCTTACAGGGGGCTGTAGATGAGCAGTTCTTC
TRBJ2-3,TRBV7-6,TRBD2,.,CASSPRLAGVSTDTQYF,TGTGCCAGCAGCCCCCGTTTAGCGGGGGTGAGCACAGATACGCAGTATTTT
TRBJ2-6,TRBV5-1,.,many,CASSLAVSFSSGANVLTF,TGCGCCAGCAGCTTGGCCGTCAGTTTTAGCTCTGGGGCCAACGTCCTGACTTTC
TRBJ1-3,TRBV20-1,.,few,CSASSRGQPGGNTIYF,TGCAGTGCTAGCAGCAGGGGCCAACCTGGAGGAAACACCATATATTTT
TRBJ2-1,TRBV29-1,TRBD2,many,CSVERSGGAREQFF,TGCAGCGTGGAGCGTAGCGGGGGGGCCAGGGAGCAGTTCTTC
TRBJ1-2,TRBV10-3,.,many,CAIGRGDEGGYTF,TGTGCCATCGGAAGGGGAGATGAAGGGGGCTACACCTTC
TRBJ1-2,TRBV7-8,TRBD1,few,CASSFTGQGSNYGYTF,TGTGCCAGCAGCTTTACAGGACAGGGCTCTAACTATGGCTACACCTTC
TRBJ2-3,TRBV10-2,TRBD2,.,CASSERAGGRTDTQYF,TGCGCCAGCAGTGAGAGGGCGGGGGGGCGTACAGATACGCAGTATTTT
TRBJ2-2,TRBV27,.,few,CASSLRRQTGELFF,TGTGCCAGCAGTTTAAGGAGACAGACCGGGGAGCTGTTTTTT
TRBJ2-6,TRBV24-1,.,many,CATSAKVQGANVLTF,TGTGCCACCAGTGCCAAAGTCCAGGGGGCCAACGTCCTGACTTTC
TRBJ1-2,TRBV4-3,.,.,CASSQDVGRWNGYTF,TGCGCCAGCAGCCAAGATGTCGGACGGTGGAATGGCTACACCTTC
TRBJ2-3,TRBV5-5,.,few,CASRLRDTQYF,TGTGCCAGCAGGTTAAGAGATACGCAGTATTTT
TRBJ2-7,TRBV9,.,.,CASSVSGEPYEQYF,TGTGCCAGCAGCGTATCCGGGGAACCCTACGAGCAGTACTTC
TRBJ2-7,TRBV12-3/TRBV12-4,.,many,CASSWSYEQYF,TGTGCCAGCAGTTGGAGCTACGAGCAGTACTTC
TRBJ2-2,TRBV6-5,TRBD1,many,CASSYSRGLGGAGELFF,TGTGCCAGCAGTTACTCGAGGGGGCTGGGCGGTGCCGGGGAGCTGTTTTTT
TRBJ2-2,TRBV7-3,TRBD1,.,CASSQVRQGAKGELFF,TGTGCCAGCAGCCAGGTCCGACAGGGGGCTAAAGGGGAGCTGTTTTTT
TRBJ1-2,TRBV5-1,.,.,CASSLESEEDYGYTF,TGCGCCAGCAGCTTGGAGTCTGAAGAGGACTATGGCTACACCTTC
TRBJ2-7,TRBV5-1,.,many,CASSLAGGRSYEQYF,TGCGCCAGCAGCTTGGCCGGGGGCAGGTCCTACGAGCAGTACTTC
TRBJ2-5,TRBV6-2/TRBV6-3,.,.,CASSIGTAKETQYF,TGTGCCAGCAGCATCGGGACGGCTAAAGAGACCCAGTACTTC
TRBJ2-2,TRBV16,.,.,CASSQDNTGELFF,TGTGCCAGCAGCCAAGATAATACCGGGGAGCTGTTTTTT
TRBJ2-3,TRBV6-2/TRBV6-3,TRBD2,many,CASSTSGLALTDTQYF,TGTGCCAGCAGTACATCGGGACTAGCTTTGACAGATACGCAGTATTTT
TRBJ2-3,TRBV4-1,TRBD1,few,CASRDRGPTDTQYF,TGCGCCAGCAGGGACAGGGGGCCTACAGATACGCAGTATTTT
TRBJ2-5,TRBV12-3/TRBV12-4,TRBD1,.,CASRPFERDRDSQETQYF,TGTGCCAGCAGGCCCTTCGAACGGGACAGGGACTCTCAAGAGACCCAGTACTTC
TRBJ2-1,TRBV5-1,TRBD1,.,CASRTRTGHNEQFF,TGCGCCAGCAGAACCCGGACAGGTCACAATGAGCAGTTCTTC
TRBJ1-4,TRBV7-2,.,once,CASSQTRIRNEKLFF,TGTGCCAGCAGCCAAACTAGAATCCGGAATGAAAAACTGTTTTTT
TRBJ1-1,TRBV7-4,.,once,CASSSFRAERDTEAFF,TGTGCCAGCAGCTCCTTTCGGGCAGAGCGGGACACTGAAGCTTTCTTT
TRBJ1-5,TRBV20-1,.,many,CSARPRGETYSNQPQHF,TGCAGTGCTAGACCAAGGGGGGAGACTTATAGCAATCAGCCCCAGCATTTT
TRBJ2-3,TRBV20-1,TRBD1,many,CSARKGGQNTDTQYF,TGCAGTGCTAGAAAAGGGGGACAGAACACAGATACGCAGTATTTT
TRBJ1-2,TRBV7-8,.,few,CASSNPGEDGYTF,TGTGCCAGCAGCAACCCAGGGGAAGACGGCTACACCTTC
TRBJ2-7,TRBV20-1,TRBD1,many,CSGGTGLTYEQYF,TGCAGCGGAGGGACAGGCCTCACCTACGAGCAGTACTTC
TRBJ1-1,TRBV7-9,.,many,CASSLAAGEAFF,TGTGCCAGCAGCTTAGCCGCTGGTGAAGCTTTCTTT
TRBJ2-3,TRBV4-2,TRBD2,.,CASSQTRGGPADTQYF,TGTGCCAGCAGCCAGACACGGGGGGGCCCCGCAGATACGCAGTATTTT
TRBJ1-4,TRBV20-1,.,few,CSARNRKLFF,TGCAGTGCTAGAAATCGGAAACTGTTTTTT
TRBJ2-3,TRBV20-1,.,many,CSRQATDTQYF,TGCAGTAGACAGGCTACAGATACGCAGTATTTT